This TCR beta chain was recovered during a study of early T cells in non-severe SARS-CoV-2 infection. Germline values: CDR1 ENHRY, CDR2 SYGVKD. This CDR3 is built from 15 residues. V trimming: 4 bases; J trimming: 8 bases; junction bases outside the gene matches: 10. This clonotype was observed a few times. MiXCR was run by TCRdb on the 5' RACE reads, yielding one entry per CDR3 protein. The sample has approximately 120,000 distinct CDR3 sequences; approximately 15% are singletons. The clonotype was recovered from an adult who was a healthcare worker with PCR-confirmed SARS-CoV-2 infection or an uninfected control (not recorded which). The chain couples TRBV10-3 to TRBJ2-3; 9 nucleotides align to TRBD2. Specimen: whole blood. The DNA for the CDR3 is TGTGCCATCAGTGCAAGTGGGACTAGCTTAACTACGCAGTATTTT. This gives the protein CAISASGTSLTTQYF.